The 13 T cell receptor beta chains in this list originate from one sample, sequenced in a study of T cells in Graves' hyperthyroidism and ophthalmopathy. Regions amplified from RNA transcripts were the TCR beta CDR3 regions. A first-round RT-PCR of the TCR CDR3 used the HTBI primer set. MiXCR, applied by TCRdb to the multiplex PCR reads, yields one record per CDR3 protein. Of a few hundred thousand distinct CDR3 sequences in the sample, 20% were seen once. The sequencing input was blood. The receptors derive from a man younger than 30 with Graves' hyperthyroidism.

There are many counts of this clonotype. The chain has TRBV5-4 and TRBJ1-1; D uncertain. The V gene lost 3 bases and the J gene lost 4 bases, with 10 bases spanning the gap. This CDR3 spans 13 amino acids. Germline CDR1 is SGHNT and CDR2 is YYREEE (reference sequence). This CDR3 is CASSSPAGTEAFF. In DNA, the CDR3 is TGTGCCAGCAGCTCGCCCGCGGGCACTGAAGCTTTCTTT.

This clonotype was recorded many times. The V call is TRBV5-5, the J call TRBJ1-1, with 11 positions matching TRBD1. This CDR3 spans 15 amino acids. CDR1 and CDR2 (germline): SGHKS, YYEKEE (reference sequence). J gave up 7 bases and V 3 bases, and 8 bases lay outside the gene matches. The CDR3: CASSSSGTGGGEAFF. The CDR3 DNA sequence: TGTGCCAGCAGCTCCTCCGGGACAGGGGGGGGTGAAGCTTTCTTT.

This clonotype was detected only a few times. V and J are TRBV3-1 and TRBJ1-1, with a weak D call TRBD1 (6 bases). Trimming took off 4 bases at V and 2 bases at J, with 11 bases between the two ends. Germline values: CDR1 LGHDT, CDR2 YNNKEL (reference sequence). CDR3 size: 14 residues. Here the CDR3 reads CASSRNRVNTEAFF. CDR3 nucleotides: TGTGCCAGCAGCCGGAACAGGGTTAACACTGAAGCTTTCTTT.

This chain joins TRBV6-5 and TRBJ1-6; TRBD1 might be the D (6 bases). Trimming cost V 2 bases and J 8 bases, with 10 bases left between them. The CDR3 covers 14 residues. Germline V gene lookup returns CDR1 MNHEY and CDR2 SVGAGI. The CDR3 spells CASSYAGEDSPLHF. The CDR3 DNA follows: TGTGCCAGCAGTTACGCAGGGGAAGATTCACCCCTCCACTTT.

This clonotype was counted many times. The gene calls are TRBV7-4 and TRBJ1-5; 7 positions match TRBD1. CDR1 is SGHVT, CDR2 SQSDAQ, per germline. The V gene end was trimmed by 3 bases and the J gene end by 1 base; junction bases not matched to a gene: 15. CDR3 length: 19 residues. The CDR3 reads CASSFLGDHRGRSNQPQHF. DNA of the CDR3: TGTGCCAGCAGCTTCTTGGGTGATCACAGGGGACGGAGCAATCAGCCCCAGCATTTT.

The V gene is TRBV12-3 or TRBV12-4, the J gene TRBJ1-5; D gene ambiguous. The V end lost 5 bases, the J end lost 2 bases, and 7 bases lay between the germline ends. The CDR3 is made up of 13 amino acids. CDR3 DNA: TGTGCCAGCAGTCCGACCCGCAATCAGCCCCAGCATTTT. Translation: CASSPTRNQPQHF.

The genes are TRBV6-2 or TRBV6-3 and TRBJ2-7; D remains unclear. Germline values: CDR1 MNHEY, CDR2 SVGEGT. The CDR3 covers 12 residues. Trimming cost V 6 bases and J 0 bases, with 6 bases left between them. CDR3 DNA sequence: TGTGCCAGCAGACCCACCTCCTACGAGCAGTACTTC. Translation: CASRPTSYEQYF.

This clonotype was counted ten times or more. The chain uses TRBV6-6 and TRBJ2-7; 10 bases map to TRBD1. J lost 5 bases, V lost 4 bases, and 2 bases had no gene match. Germline V gene sequence: CDR1 MNHNY, CDR2 SVGAGI (reference sequence). The CDR3 consists of 13 residues. CDR3 coding DNA: TGTGCCAGCAGTTCGGGACAGGGGAACGAGCAGTACTTC. Protein: CASSSGQGNEQYF.

The genes are TRBV13 and TRBJ1-1; perhaps TRBD1 as D (5 bases). Germline loops: CDR1 PRHDT, CDR2 FYEKMQ (reference sequence). Trimming took 5 bases from V and 5 from J, leaving 12 bases between them. This CDR3 is 13 amino acids long. The CDR3 coding sequence is TGTGCCAGCAGCAGGGGCGCAGGGACTGAAGCTTTCTTT. Amino acid sequence: CASSRGAGTEAFF.

This clonotype was recorded many times. The chain couples TRBV12-3 or TRBV12-4 to TRBJ2-7; tentative D call: TRBD1 (5 bases). The V gene lost 6 bases and the J gene lost 0 bases, with 15 bases spanning the gap. The CDR3 runs to 15 residues. In DNA, the CDR3 is TGTGCCAGCAGCTACCGGACAATTTCCTCCTACGAGCAGTACTTC. Amino acid sequence: CASSYRTISSYEQYF.

The table lists this clonotype with a few counts. One end of the junction does not line up with germline, which may come from a read error. The chain combines TRBV27 with TRBJ2-5, with D perhaps assigned TRBD1 or TRBD2 (6 bases each). The CDR3 is made up of 11 amino acids. CDR1 MNHEY and CDR2 SMNVEV come from the germline V gene (reference sequence). CDR3 sequence: CAVGGGETKYF. The CDR3 bases are TGTGCAGTTGGAGGGGGAGAGACCAAGTACTTC.

The chain is built from TRBV12-3 or TRBV12-4 and TRBJ1-6; 9 bases align to TRBD1. J was trimmed by 7 bases and V by 7 bases; bases with no gene match: 5. The CDR3 contains 14 residues. The CDR3 DNA reads as TGTGCCAGCAAAACAGGGGGCGCGAATTCACCCCTCCACTTT. Its translation: CASKTGGANSPLHF.

This clonotype has more than one count but fewer than ten. The V gene is TRBV3-1, the J gene TRBJ2-5; no clear D. CDR1 and CDR2 from the germline V gene are LGHDT and YNNKEL (reference sequence). V lost 4 bases and J lost 2, with 8 bases in between. The CDR3 runs to 13 residues. The CDR3 DNA reads TGTGCCAGCAGCCGACCAGAGCAAGAGACCCAGTACTTC. Translated, it gives CASSRPEQETQYF.